The rows below give T cell receptor beta chains drawn from one sample of a study of cytomegalovirus exposure and HLA in healthy donors. Assay: immunoSEQ multiplex PCR; the TCRdb copy retains only in-frame clones and omits some. The sample shows 100,000 or so clones, 15% of them seen only once. The specimen sequenced was PBMCs. These receptors all stem from a female donor in good health and CMV-seronegative. Each CDR3 is given with its conserved first and last residue. A D gene is named only where the DNA matches it firmly. Rows may omit the clone size; those that give it use once, few, many or a size class.

j_call clone_size d_call v_call cdr3_aa cdr3_nt
TRBJ2-3 - TRBD2 TRBV6-1 CASSAPGLAVYTDTQYF TGTGCCAGCAGTGCCCCGGGACTAGCGGTTTACACAGATACGCAGTATTTT
TRBJ2-3 - TRBD2 TRBV7-3 CASSLVAGGPDTQYF TGTGCCAGCAGCTTAGTAGCGGGAGGGCCGGATACGCAGTATTTT
TRBJ2-7 few TRBD1 TRBV19 CASSLTGDEQYF TGTGCCAGTAGTTTAACAGGGGACGAGCAGTACTTC
TRBJ2-7 few - TRBV2 CASSRMGGNYEQYF TGTGCCAGTAGTCGGATGGGGGGAAACTACGAGCAGTACTTC
TRBJ1-1 - - TRBV4-2 CASSKDYQVWNAEAFF TGTGCCAGCAGCAAAGATTATCAGGTATGGAACGCTGAAGCTTTCTTT
TRBJ1-4 - - TRBV25-1 CASSDSGREKLFF TGTGCCAGCAGTGATTCAGGAAGAGAAAAACTGTTTTTT
TRBJ2-1 once TRBD1 TRBV11-3 CASSRQGFGEQFF TGTGCCAGCAGTAGACAGGGGTTCGGTGAGCAGTTCTTC
TRBJ1-1 - - TRBV28 CASSDGEAFF TGTGCCAGCAGCGACGGGGAAGCTTTCTTT
TRBJ2-2 - - TRBV19 CASRTDSYTGELFF TGTGCCAGTAGAACCGACAGTTACACCGGGGAGCTGTTTTTT
TRBJ2-7 - TRBD2 TRBV4-3 CASSQDLPGGGEQYF TGCGCCAGCAGCCAAGATCTCCCCGGGGGGGGAGAGCAGTACTTC
TRBJ1-5 few TRBD1 TRBV10-2 CASSEWTGRNQPQHF TGCGCCAGCAGTGAATGGACAGGGCGCAATCAGCCCCAGCATTTT
TRBJ1-4 few - TRBV7-9 CASSIGIREKLFF TGTGCCAGCAGCATCGGGATACGGGAAAAACTGTTTTTT
TRBJ1-2 few TRBD1 TRBV6-1 CASSGDRGPPSNYGYTF TGTGCCAGCAGTGGGGACAGGGGGCCGCCGTCTAACTATGGCTACACCTTC
TRBJ2-7 few TRBD2 TRBV11-3 CASSSRRTSSGRAYEQYF TGTGCCAGCAGCTCCCGACGCACCAGTAGCGGGAGGGCCTACGAGCAGTACTTC
TRBJ2-3 few TRBD2 TRBV30 CACKRGSSGSADTQYF TGTGCCTGTAAACGCGGGTCTAGCGGGAGCGCAGATACGCAGTATTTT
TRBJ2-2 few TRBD2 TRBV18 CASSPRTSGSTGELFF TGTGCCAGCTCACCCCGGACTAGCGGGAGTACCGGGGAGCTGTTTTTT